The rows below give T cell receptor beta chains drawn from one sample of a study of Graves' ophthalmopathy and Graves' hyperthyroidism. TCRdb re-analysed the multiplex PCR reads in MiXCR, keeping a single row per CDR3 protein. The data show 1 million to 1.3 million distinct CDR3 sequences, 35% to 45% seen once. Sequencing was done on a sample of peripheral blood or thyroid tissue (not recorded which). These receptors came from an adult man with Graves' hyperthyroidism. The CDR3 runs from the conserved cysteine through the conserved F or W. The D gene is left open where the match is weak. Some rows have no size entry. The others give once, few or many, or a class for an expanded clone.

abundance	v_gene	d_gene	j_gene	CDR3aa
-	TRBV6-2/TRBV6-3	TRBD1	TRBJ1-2	CASSSSGQGYYGYTF
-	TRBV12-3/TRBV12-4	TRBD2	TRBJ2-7	CASHAAGDNYEQYF
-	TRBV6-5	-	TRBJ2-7	CASSYSPRGAYNEQYF
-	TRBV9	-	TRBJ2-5	CASSDWERMGQETQYF
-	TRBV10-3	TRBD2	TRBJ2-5	CASSQESSGRGYETQYF
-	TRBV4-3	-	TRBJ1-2	CASSQEPGTGFSSYTF
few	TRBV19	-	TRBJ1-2	CASSRLRDGNYGYTF
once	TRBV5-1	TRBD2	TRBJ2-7	CASSGGMQGTSGISRYEQYF
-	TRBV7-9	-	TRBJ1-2	CASSPTGNYGYAF
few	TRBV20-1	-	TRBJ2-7	CSARVQGRTYEQYF
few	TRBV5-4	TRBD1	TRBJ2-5	CASSFTGGEETQYF
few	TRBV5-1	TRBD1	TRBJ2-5	CASRPGQGTETQYF
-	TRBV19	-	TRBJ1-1	CASNRAAAEAFF
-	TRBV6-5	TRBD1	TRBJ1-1	CASTGQGGNTEAFF
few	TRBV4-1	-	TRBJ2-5	CASSQGDTSETQYF
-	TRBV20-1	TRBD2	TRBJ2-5	CSARDSGGAWETQYF
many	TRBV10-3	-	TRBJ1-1	CAISEAEAGNTEAFF
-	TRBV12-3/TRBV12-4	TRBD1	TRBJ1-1	CASSQQGLATEAFF
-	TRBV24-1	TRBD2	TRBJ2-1	CATSVGTSNNEQFF
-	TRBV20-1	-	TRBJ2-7	CSAKDPGFDYEQYF
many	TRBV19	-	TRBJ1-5	CASSIQVNQPQHF
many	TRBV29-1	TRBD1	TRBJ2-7	CSVELQPGTGEYEQYF
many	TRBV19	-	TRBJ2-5	CAACLGGQETQYF
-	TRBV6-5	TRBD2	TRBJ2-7	CASSHLVAGDSYEQYF
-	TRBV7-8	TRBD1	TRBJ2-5	CASPQTGQGALTQYF
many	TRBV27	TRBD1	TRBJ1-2	CASSLPRDRTNYGYTF
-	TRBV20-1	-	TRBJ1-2	CSARVPTAYGYTF
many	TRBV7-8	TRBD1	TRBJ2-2	CASSLAGGVFTGELFF
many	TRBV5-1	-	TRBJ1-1	CASSLEIWTNTEAFF
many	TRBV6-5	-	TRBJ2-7	CASSYQGLSYEQYF
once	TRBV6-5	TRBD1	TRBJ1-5	CATSPGQGARQPQHF
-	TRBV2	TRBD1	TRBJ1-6	CASYWDSDGSPLHF
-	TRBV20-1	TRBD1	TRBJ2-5	CSARVAGGPQPQYF
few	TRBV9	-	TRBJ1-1	CASSVGVARGPLSEAFF
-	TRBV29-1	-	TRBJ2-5	CSVEGGAGETQYF
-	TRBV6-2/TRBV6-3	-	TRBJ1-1	CASSYSLTEAFF
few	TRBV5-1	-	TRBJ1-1	CASSYMGLTEAFF
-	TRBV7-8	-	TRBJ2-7	CASSHVSGYEQYF
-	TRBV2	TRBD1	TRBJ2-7	CASSEQGAWEQYF
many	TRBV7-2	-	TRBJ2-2	CASSPQRSRGELFF
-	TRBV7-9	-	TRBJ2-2	CASSPGHGANTGELFF
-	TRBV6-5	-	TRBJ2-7	CAASGLSKDEQYF
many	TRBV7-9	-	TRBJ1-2	CASSYTGQGDYGYTF
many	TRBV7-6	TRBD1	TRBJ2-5	CASSFAGQGVTQYF
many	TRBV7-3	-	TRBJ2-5	CASSPGAAGGTQYF
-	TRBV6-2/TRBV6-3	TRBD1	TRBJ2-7	CASTDRESSYEQYF